Listed here are 24 T cell receptor beta chains from one sample, sequenced in a study of T cells in localized non-small cell lung cancer. The data were produced by immunoSEQ multiplex PCR, yet TCRdb's version contains in-frame clones alone and is incomplete. Counted here are 30,000 to 35,000 clones, around nine tenths occurring once; the ten biggest clones make up around 3%. This sample comprised peripheral blood, obtained before any cancer treatment. These receptors all come from a female donor older than 55 with stage I lung adenocarcinoma.

This clone came up a few times. DNA of the CDR3: TGTGCCATCGGGACAGATAGCAATCAGCCCCAGCATTTT. Translation gives CAIGTDSNQPQHF. The chain has TRBV10-3 and TRBJ1-5, with 7 bases identical to TRBD1. The germline CDR1 and CDR2 sequences are ENHRY and SYGVKD. The V segment lost 8 bases and the J segment 0 bases; nucleotides outside the gene matches: 1. The CDR3 loop spans 13 amino acids.

In the case of this clone: At one of its ends the junction is not consistent with the germline gene, which may arise from a read error. Other DNA sequences in this sample translate to the same CDR3. V and J are TRBV14 and TRBJ1-4; the D is unclear. CDR3 size: 11 residues. Germline assignment: CDR1 SGHDN and CDR2 FVKESK. As DNA, the CDR3 is TGTGCCAGCAGCCCCAATGAAAAACTGTTTTTC. Translation gives CASSPNEKLFF.

The chain carries TRBV11-2 and TRBJ2-1; the D gene is possibly TRBD2 (6 bases). This CDR3 has 14 residues. From germline, CDR1 is SGHAT and CDR2 FQNNGV. The V end was cut by 2 bases, the J end by 6 bases, with 11 bases between. The CDR3 is CASSLILAGNEQFF. In nucleotides, the CDR3 is TGTGCCAGCAGCTTAATACTAGCCGGCAATGAGCAGTTCTTC.

This chain joins TRBV7-8 and TRBJ2-3, with D uncertain. This CDR3 has 15 amino acids. Trimming removed 2 bases at V and 0 bases at J, with 9 bases between. Germline-derived CDR1 and CDR2 are SGHVS and FQNEAQ. CDR3 region: CASSLLVGSTDTQYF. In nucleotides, the CDR3 is TGTGCCAGCAGCTTATTGGTCGGGAGCACAGATACGCAGTATTTT.

The chain carries TRBV19 and TRBJ1-4; no clear D gene. Germline V gene data show CDR1 as LNHDA and CDR2 as SQIVND (reference sequence). V lost 1 base and J 2 bases, leaving 2 bases between the germline ends. The CDR3 runs 13 residues. The CDR3 nucleotides are TGTGCCAGTAGTATAGGCACTAATGAAAAACTGTTTTTT. This translates into CASSIGTNEKLFF. Drawing the rest from reference TRBV19 and TRBJ1-4, the complete variable domain is DGGITQSPKYLFRKEGQNVTLSCEQNLNHDAMYWYRQDPGQGLRLIYYSQIVNDFQKGDIAEGYSVSREKKESFPLTVTSAQKNPTAFYLCASSIGTNEKLFFGSGTQLSVL.

The chain has TRBV15 and TRBJ1-2; 9 bases are a match to TRBD1. CDR3 length equals 15 residues. From germline, CDR1 is LNHNV and CDR2 YYDKDF (reference sequence). The V gene end was trimmed by 1 base and the J gene end by 7 bases; junction bases not matched to a gene: 7. CDR3: CATSRGGQGYGGYTF. The DNA for the CDR3 is TGTGCCACCAGCAGAGGCGGACAGGGGTACGGTGGCTACACCTTC.

This chain joins TRBV5-1 and TRBJ2-3; 8 bases align to TRBD2. There are 15 residues in the CDR3. Trimming cost V 5 bases and J 2 bases; bases outside gene matches: 7. CDR1 and CDR2 from the germline V gene are SGHRS and YFSETQ. This CDR3 reads CASRTGLVDTDTQYF. CDR3 sequence (DNA): TGCGCCAGCAGGACGGGACTAGTCGACACAGATACGCAGTATTTT.

The chain couples TRBV29-1 to TRBJ2-1, with TRBD2 identical over 13 bases. The germline V gene encodes CDR1 SQVTM and CDR2 ANQGSEA. With V trimmed by 6 bases and J by 9 bases, 17 bases remained unmatched. The length of the CDR3 is 17 residues. DNA of the CDR3: TGCAGCGTGGCCGGGACTAGCGGGATAGTCCGTGGGTCTGAGCAGTTCTTC. It codes for CSVAGTSGIVRGSEQFF.

This chain joins TRBV7-2 and TRBJ2-1; the D call may be TRBD1 or TRBD2 (5 bases each). Germline V gene lookup returns CDR1 SGHTA and CDR2 FQGNSA. V lost 2 bases and J lost 6, with 11 bases in between. The CDR3 runs to 14 residues. In DNA form, the CDR3 reads TGTGCCAGCAGCTTAAGGCGAGGGGCCAATGAGCAGTTCTTC. This codes for CASSLRRGANEQFF.

The chain is built from TRBV7-7 and TRBJ2-1; 9 bases are a match to TRBD1. The CDR3 is made up of 14 amino acids. With 5 bases clipped from V and 5 bases from J, the junction kept 4 bases outside the gene matches. The V gene's germline CDR1 is SSHAT and CDR2 FNYEAQ (reference sequence). CDR3 in amino acids: CASSAWTGDNEQFF. CDR3 nucleotides: TGTGCCAGCAGCGCATGGACAGGGGACAATGAGCAGTTCTTC.

J is TRBJ2-5 and V is TRBV2; TRBD2 matches 9 bases. The CDR3 extends over 16 amino acids. Germline V gene data show CDR1 as SNHLY and CDR2 as FYNNEI. Trimming cost V 2 bases and J 0 bases; bases outside gene matches: 4. Here the CDR3 reads CASSETAGGYQETQYF. DNA for the CDR3: TGTGCCAGCAGTGAAACGGCGGGAGGGTACCAAGAGACCCAGTACTTC. Complete variable domain (other parts from reference TRBV2 and TRBJ2-5): EPEVTQTPSHQVTQMGQEVILRCVPISNHLYFYWYRQILGQKVEFLVSFYNNEISEKSEIFDDQFSVERPDGSNFTLKIRSTKLEDSAMYFCASSETAGGYQETQYFGPGTRLLVL.

The rearrangement links TRBV6-6 to TRBJ2-3; the D gene is possibly TRBD2 (6 bases). This CDR3 has 15 residues. Germline CDR1 reads MNHNY; CDR2 reads SVGAGI (reference sequence). V lost 6 bases, J lost 2 bases, and 15 bases lay in between. In DNA, the CDR3 is TGTGCCAGCAGGGGCCGGGACTCATACACAGATACGCAGTATTTT. Protein: CASRGRDSYTDTQYF.

The V and J genes are TRBV27 and TRBJ2-7; a possible D gene is TRBD1 (6 bases). The CDR3 runs 13 residues. Germline assignment: CDR1 MNHEY and CDR2 SMNVEV (reference sequence). V was cut by 6 bases and J by 5 bases, with 14 bases left in between. The CDR3 DNA reads as TGTGCCAGCAGCCGCCTTCAGGGGAACGAGCAGTACTTC. Translated, it gives CASSRLQGNEQYF.

Of note for this clone: Relative to the germline gene, one junction end is altered; a read error may explain this. This chain connects TRBV7-9 to TRBJ1-4; unclear D gene. The CDR3 runs 14 residues. Germline V gene lookup returns CDR1 SEHNR and CDR2 FQNEAQ (reference sequence). This CDR3 is CASSLGTTNEKLFF. CDR3 DNA: TGTGCCAGCAGTTTAGGAACAACTAATGAAAAACTGTTTTTT.

This sequence joins TRBV5-6 and TRBJ2-3, with D tentatively TRBD1 or TRBD2 (6 bases each). Germline CDR1 is SGHDT and CDR2 is YYEEEE. This CDR3 is built from 13 residues. V was clipped by 3 bases and J by 4 bases, with 9 bases between them. This chain's CDR3 is CASSSGGPDTQYF. DNA for the CDR3: TGTGCCAGCAGCTCTGGGGGGCCAGATACGCAGTATTTT.

This clone was recorded only once. The chain uses TRBV21-1 and TRBJ2-4; the table gives TRBD2 as D, unverified against the DNA. TRBV21-1 is a pseudogene segment. The CDR3 extends over 15 amino acids. The CDR3 reads CASSKGLPLGFIQYF. As DNA, the CDR3 is TGTGCCAGCAGCAAAGGGCTCCCGCTAGGATTTATTCAGTACTTC.

This chain links TRBV19 with TRBJ1-5; D ambiguous. This CDR3 has 16 amino acids. Germline CDR1 is LNHDA and CDR2 is SQIVND (reference sequence). V was cut by 3 bases and J by 3 bases, with 15 bases left in between. CDR3 DNA: TGTGCCAGTAGTATTGATCTGGGGTTTATCAATCAGCCCCAGCATTTT. Its protein is CASSIDLGFINQPQHF.

CDR3 amino acids: CASSPELVGPASSYNEQFF. The CDR3 bases are TGTGCCAGCTCACCGGAACTAGTCGGTCCGGCGAGCTCCTACAATGAGCAGTTCTTC. The V call is TRBV18, the J call TRBJ2-1, with TRBD2 as a possible D gene (5 bases). V shed 3 bases and J shed 0 bases, with 21 bases lying between them. CDR1 KGHSH and CDR2 LQKENI come from the germline V gene. The CDR3 is 19 residues long.

The rearrangement uses TRBV19 and TRBJ1-3; D not certain. V lost 3 bases to trimming and J lost 0 bases, with 15 bases between them. Germline V gene lookup returns CDR1 LNHDA and CDR2 SQIVND (reference sequence). This CDR3 spans 17 amino acids. The CDR3, as DNA: TGTGCCAGTAGTATCTTGGGTGCCGCATCCTCTGGAAACACCATATATTTT. Protein sequence: CASSILGAASSGNTIYF.

The chain employs TRBV18 and TRBJ2-1; 7 bases match TRBD1. From germline, CDR1 is KGHSH and CDR2 LQKENI. The CDR3 contains 16 residues. V was clipped by 8 bases and J by 0 bases; unmatched bases: 10. CDR3 sequence reads: CASSRVGDSSYNEQFF. CDR3 nucleotides: TGTGCCAGCAGTCGGGTGGGGGACAGCTCCTACAATGAGCAGTTCTTC. The full variable domain, its missing parts supplied by reference TRBV18 and TRBJ2-1, is NAGVMQNPRHLVRRRGQEARLRCSPMKGHSHVYWYRQLPEEGLKFMVYLQKENIIDESGMPKERFSAEFPKEGPSILRIQQVVRGDSAAYFCASSRVGDSSYNEQFFGPGTRLTVL.

Here the CDR3 reads CASSPGGGPDTQYF. CDR3 in DNA: TGTGCCAGCAGCCCGGGGGGAGGCCCAGATACGCAGTATTTT. This chain uses TRBV9 with TRBJ2-3; 7 nucleotides line up with TRBD2. The V segment lost 4 bases and the J segment 4 bases; nucleotides outside the gene matches: 6. This CDR3 spans 14 amino acids. The germline gives CDR1 SGDLS, CDR2 YYNGEE.

As regards this clone: The junction and the germline gene differ at one end; a read error may be behind it. The chain is built from TRBV6-7 and TRBJ2-7; D ambiguous. TRBV6-7 is designated an ORF whose function remains uncertain. The CDR3 runs 10 residues. The CDR3 reads CVQLRDEQYF. As DNA, the CDR3 is TGCGTCCAGTTAAGGGACGAGCAGTACTTC.

Comments on this clone: Germline and junction disagree at one end, which may indicate a read error. The CDR3: CASSLDRQLVGYDYTF. Written as DNA, the CDR3 is TGTGCCAGTAGTCTAGATAGACAGCTTGTGGGCTATGACTACACCTTC. The chain employs TRBV19 and TRBJ1-2, with D perhaps matching TRBD1 (5 bases). The CDR3 is 16 amino acids. Germline V gives CDR1 LNHDA, CDR2 SQIVND (reference sequence). The full variable domain, in which reference TRBV19 and TRBJ1-2 provide the parts outside the CDR3, is DGGITQSPKYLFRKEGQNVTLSCEQNLNHDAMYWYRQDPGQGLRLIYYSQIVNDFQKGDIAEGYSVSREKKESFPLTVTSAQKNPTAFYLCASSLDRQLVGYDYTFGSGTRLTVV.

This chain links TRBV19 with TRBJ1-5; 8 bases map to TRBD1. The CDR3 sequence is 13 residues long. The junction had 6 bases not matched to a gene; V was cut back by 10 bases and J by 4 bases. Germline V CDR1 and CDR2: LNHDA, SQIVND (reference sequence). CDR3 region: CATDQGANQPQHF. The CDR3 region has the DNA TGTGCCACGGACCAGGGGGCGAATCAGCCCCAGCATTTT.